Shown below are 20 T cell receptor beta chains from a single sample sequenced in a study of spatial heterogeneity in lung cancer. TCRdb processed the 5' RACE reads anew with MiXCR; each CDR3 protein has one entry. The table has approximately 93,000 distinct CDR3 sequences, 15% to 20% seen once. Time point described: blood at routine non-recurrence follow-up after resection. This specimen was PBMCs, taken at follow-up. The receptor set was obtained from a male donor with early-stage non-small cell lung cancer.

The chain is built from TRBV3-1 and TRBJ2-5, with 11 positions matching TRBD2. The CDR3 covers 17 residues. J lost 2 bases, V lost 3 bases, and 8 bases had no gene match. From germline, CDR1 is LGHDT and CDR2 YNNKEL (reference sequence). The CDR3 coding sequence is TGTGCCAGCAGCCACAACCTGGGACTAGCGGTACAAGAGACCCAGTACTTC. Protein sequence: CASSHNLGLAVQETQYF.

This clonotype was picked up many times. The chain recombines TRBV6-1 with TRBJ2-5; D is unclear. Germline V lookup: CDR1 MNHNS, CDR2 SASEGT. V was trimmed by 4 bases and J by 7 bases, leaving 19 bases between them. The CDR3 is made up of 15 amino acids. CDR3: CASSVLGPTRGTQYF. The CDR3 coding sequence is TGTGCCAGCAGTGTACTCGGACCGACCCGCGGGACCCAGTACTTC.

The chain is built from TRBV4-1 and TRBJ2-1; tentative D call: TRBD2 (5 bases). Trimming cost V 0 bases and J 7 bases, with 19 bases left between them. CDR1 is MGHRA, CDR2 YSYEKL, per germline. The CDR3 spans 17 residues. CDR3 loop: CASSQDEFGESGNEQFF. CDR3 coding DNA: TGCGCCAGCAGCCAAGACGAATTCGGGGAGTCTGGGAATGAGCAGTTCTTC.

The chain is built from TRBV19 and TRBJ2-2, with 7 positions matching TRBD1. The CDR3 runs 20 residues. Germline trimming cut 1 base from V and 2 bases from J; bases unmatched to any gene: 16. Per the germline V gene, CDR1 is LNHDA and CDR2 is SQIVND (reference sequence). DNA of the CDR3: TGTGCCAGTAGTATAGGGGGACCGACAGGGCAGTGGTTAAACACCGGGGAGCTGTTTTTT. Translated: CASSIGGPTGQWLNTGELFF.

This clonotype has only a few counts. The genes are TRBV20-1 and TRBJ2-3; 9 bases are shared with TRBD2. The germline V gene has CDR1 DFQATT and CDR2 SNEGSKA (reference sequence). The CDR3 spans 18 residues. Germline trimming cut 1 base from V and 0 bases from J; bases unmatched to any gene: 11. CDR3 loop: CSARVRLAGLTSTDTQYF. The DNA for the CDR3 is TGCAGTGCTAGAGTTCGGCTAGCGGGATTAACAAGCACAGATACGCAGTATTTT.

This clonotype was recorded at least ten times. The chain couples TRBV27 to TRBJ1-6; no firm D call. The CDR3 extends over 13 amino acids. CDR1 MNHEY and CDR2 SMNVEV come from the germline V gene (reference sequence). V gave up 3 bases and J gave up 7 bases, with 7 bases separating them. The CDR3 DNA reads as TGTGCCAGCAGTTTGAGGCAGAATTCACCCCTCCACTTT. It translates to CASSLRQNSPLHF.

This chain joins TRBV5-1 and TRBJ1-2, with 11 bases identical to TRBD1. The CDR3 covers 15 residues. The V gene end was trimmed by 4 bases and the J gene end by 4 bases; junction bases not matched to a gene: 6. Looked up from germline, CDR1 is SGHRS and CDR2 is YFSETQ. CDR3 bases: TGCGCCAGCAGCCCCTGGACAGGGGGCACCTATGGCTACACCTTC. Its protein product is CASSPWTGGTYGYTF.

This clonotype was counted between two and nine times. The genes are TRBV5-4 and TRBJ2-3, with 7 bases fitting TRBD2. CDR1 SGHNT and CDR2 YYREEE come from the germline V gene (reference sequence). With 1 base clipped from V and 0 bases from J, the junction kept 5 bases outside the gene matches. This CDR3 comprises 16 residues. CDR3 residues: CASSLRLAVSTDTQYF. The CDR3 nucleotides read TGTGCCAGCAGCTTGAGGCTAGCGGTGAGCACAGATACGCAGTATTTT. The full variable domain, in which reference TRBV5-4 and TRBJ2-3 provide the parts outside the CDR3, is ETGVTQSPTHLIKTRGQQVTLRCSSQSGHNTVSWYQQALGQGPQFIFQYYREEENGRGNFPPRFSGLQFPNYSSELNVNALELDDSALYLCASSLRLAVSTDTQYFGPGTRLTVL.

The chain combines TRBV5-6 with TRBJ1-1, with unresolved D. From germline, CDR1 is SGHDT and CDR2 YYEEEE. V lost 3 bases, J lost 1 base, and 13 bases lay in between. The CDR3 spans 15 residues. The CDR3 region is CASSSFWTGNTEAFF. The CDR3, as DNA: TGTGCCAGCAGCTCCTTCTGGACGGGGAACACTGAAGCTTTCTTT.

This sequence joins TRBV29-1 and TRBJ1-2; D gene uncertain. The CDR3 has 14 residues. Trimming took off 0 bases at V and 8 bases at J, with 16 bases between the two ends. Germline V gene sequence: CDR1 SQVTM, CDR2 ANQGSEA. The CDR3 protein is CSVEERGGSQGYTF. The CDR3 nucleotides are TGCAGCGTTGAAGAACGAGGTGGCTCACAGGGCTACACCTTC.

This clonotype was observed at least ten times. The chain has TRBV7-9 and TRBJ2-2; 9 bases agree with TRBD1. The germline V gene has CDR1 SEHNR and CDR2 FQNEAQ (reference sequence). J gave up 2 bases and V 5 bases, and 3 bases lay outside the gene matches. This CDR3 is 15 amino acids long. The CDR3 DNA sequence: TGTGCCAGCAGCCTGGACAGGGGAAACACCGGGGAGCTGTTTTTT. Protein product: CASSLDRGNTGELFF.

With regard to this clonotype: The CDR3 end shows no conserved phenylalanine or tryptophan, and so a read error is likely. The rearrangement joins TRBV7-9 to TRBJ2-1; TRBD1 is a possible D gene (5 bases). This CDR3 spans 18 amino acids. The germline gives CDR1 SEHNR, CDR2 FQNEAQ (reference sequence). CDR3 nucleotides: TGTGTCAGCAGCTTAGATTTATCTAGGCAGGGTCGCTACAATGAGCAGTTCTCC. Amino acids: CVSSLDLSRQGRYNEQFS.

This chain links TRBV12-3 or TRBV12-4 with TRBJ2-4; 8 nucleotides agree with TRBD2. This CDR3 spans 15 amino acids. Trimming cost V 3 bases and J 5 bases; bases outside gene matches: 6. DNA for the CDR3: TGTGCCAGCAGTTTTGTAGCGGGAATCGAAAACATTCAGTACTTC. Protein product: CASSFVAGIENIQYF.

This clonotype came up a few times. The rearrangement joins TRBV19 to TRBJ1-5; a possible D gene is TRBD1 (5 bases). The V gene's germline CDR1 is LNHDA and CDR2 SQIVND (reference sequence). There are 14 residues in the CDR3. Trimming pared 8 bases from V and 3 bases from J, leaving 14 bases between. CDR3 loop: CASGVTGDNQPQHF. CDR3 coding DNA: TGTGCCAGTGGGGTTACAGGCGACAATCAGCCCCAGCATTTT.

The chain is built from TRBV7-3 and TRBJ1-1, with D possibly being TRBD1 (5 bases). CDR1 is SGHTA, CDR2 FQGTGA, per germline. Trimming left V 5 bases short and J 6 bases short, with 13 bases between. This CDR3 has 13 amino acids. The CDR3 spells CASSTGTLAEAFF. In DNA form, the CDR3 reads TGTGCCAGCAGCACCGGGACTCTGGCTGAAGCTTTCTTT.

This clonotype was observed a handful of times. The V and J genes are TRBV21-1 and TRBJ2-4. TRBV21-1 is a pseudogene segment. CDR3 length equals 12 residues. The CDR3 reads CASSRSKDIQYF. For the CDR3, the DNA is TGTGCCAGCAGCCGAAGCAAGGACATTCAGTACTTC.

This clonotype came up a few times. The chain recombines TRBV20-1 with TRBJ1-3; D remains ambiguous. The CDR3 covers 14 residues. Trimming took off 5 bases at V and 1 base at J, with 12 bases between the two ends. The germline CDR1 and CDR2 sequences are DFQATT and SNEGSKA (reference sequence). CDR3: CSARQAGSGNTIYF. The CDR3 DNA reads TGCAGTGCTCGTCAAGCAGGATCTGGAAACACCATATATTTT.

Only a few counts were recorded for this clonotype. The chain combines TRBV12-3 or TRBV12-4 with TRBJ2-6; 9 positions match TRBD2. CDR3 size: 17 residues. With 6 bases clipped from V and 0 bases from J, the junction kept 6 bases outside the gene matches. CDR3 bases: TGTGCCAGCAGCCCAGCGGGAGGAGACTCTGGGGCCAACGTCCTGACTTTC. As protein: CASSPAGGDSGANVLTF.

This clonotype came up many times. This chain connects TRBV12-3 or TRBV12-4 to TRBJ2-2; the match to TRBD1 covers 9 bases. The CDR3 covers 14 residues. V dropped 5 bases and J dropped 7; count of bases not matched to a gene: 5. The CDR3: CASSPDRGVGELFF. The CDR3 coding sequence is TGTGCCAGCAGTCCTGACAGGGGGGTCGGGGAGCTGTTTTTT.

About this clonotype itself: One end of the junction is discordant with germline, which a read error may explain. This chain's CDR3 is CASTSGGLAGAKIF. DNA of the CDR3: TGTGCCAGCACCTCCGGGGGACTAGCGGGGGCCAAGATCTTC. The rearrangement links TRBV7-2 to TRBJ2-1; TRBD2 aligns across 14 bases. This CDR3 comprises 14 residues. Germline values: CDR1 SGHTA, CDR2 FQGNSA.